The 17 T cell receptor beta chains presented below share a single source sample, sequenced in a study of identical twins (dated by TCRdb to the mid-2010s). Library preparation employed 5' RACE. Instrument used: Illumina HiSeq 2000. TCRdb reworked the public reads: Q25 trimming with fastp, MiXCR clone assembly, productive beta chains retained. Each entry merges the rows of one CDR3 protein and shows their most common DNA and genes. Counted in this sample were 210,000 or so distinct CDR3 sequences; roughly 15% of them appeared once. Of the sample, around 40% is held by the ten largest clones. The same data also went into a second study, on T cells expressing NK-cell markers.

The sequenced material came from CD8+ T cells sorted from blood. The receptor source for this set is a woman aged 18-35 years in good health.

The CDR3 sequence is CASSEPSVGGELFF. CDR3 coding DNA: TGCGCCAGCAGTGAACCTAGCGTCGGCGGGGAGCTGTTTTTT. The chain links TRBV10-2 to TRBJ2-2; TRBD2 might be the D (6 bases). Germline CDR1 and CDR2: WSHSY and SAAADI. Trimming removed 3 bases at V and 7 bases at J, with 12 bases between. The CDR3 spans 14 residues.

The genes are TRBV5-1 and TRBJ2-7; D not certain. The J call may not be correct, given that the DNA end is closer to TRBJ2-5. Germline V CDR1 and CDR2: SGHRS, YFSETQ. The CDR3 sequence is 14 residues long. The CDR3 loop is CASSPGWGVETQYF. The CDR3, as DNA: TGCGCCAGCAGCCCAGGATGGGGTGTAGAGACCCAGTACTTC.

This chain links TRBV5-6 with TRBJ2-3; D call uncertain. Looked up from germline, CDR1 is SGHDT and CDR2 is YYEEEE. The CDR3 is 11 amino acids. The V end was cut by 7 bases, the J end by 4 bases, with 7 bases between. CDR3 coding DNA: TGTGCCAGCGGTATTGCAGATACGCAGTATTTT. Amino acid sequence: CASGIADTQYF.

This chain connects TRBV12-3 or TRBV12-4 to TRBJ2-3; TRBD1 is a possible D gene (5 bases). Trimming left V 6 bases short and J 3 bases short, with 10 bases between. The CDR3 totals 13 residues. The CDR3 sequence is CASSLKGTDTQYF. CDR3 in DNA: TGTGCCAGCAGCCTTAAGGGGACAGATACGCAGTATTTT.

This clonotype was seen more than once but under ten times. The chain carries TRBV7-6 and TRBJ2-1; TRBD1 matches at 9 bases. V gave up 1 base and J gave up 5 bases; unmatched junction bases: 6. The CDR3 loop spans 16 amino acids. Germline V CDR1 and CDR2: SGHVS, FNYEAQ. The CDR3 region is CASSLGAGTGNNEQFF. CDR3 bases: TGTGCCAGCAGCTTAGGGGCCGGGACAGGGAACAATGAGCAGTTCTTC.

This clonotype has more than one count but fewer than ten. The CDR3 DNA is TGTGCCAGCAGTCCCGAGAGCCACGAGCAGTACTTC. Protein: CASSPESHEQYF. V gene TRBV12-3 or TRBV12-4 combines with J gene TRBJ2-7; D ambiguous. The ends were cut back, 5 bases at V and 5 bases at J, with 10 bases in the middle. The length of the CDR3 is 12 residues.

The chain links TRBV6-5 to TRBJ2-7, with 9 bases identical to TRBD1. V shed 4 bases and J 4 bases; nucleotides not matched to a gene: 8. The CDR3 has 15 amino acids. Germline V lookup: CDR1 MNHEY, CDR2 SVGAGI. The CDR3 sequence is CASSSRTGERYEQYF. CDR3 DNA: TGTGCCAGCAGTTCCAGGACAGGGGAGAGGTACGAGCAGTACTTC.

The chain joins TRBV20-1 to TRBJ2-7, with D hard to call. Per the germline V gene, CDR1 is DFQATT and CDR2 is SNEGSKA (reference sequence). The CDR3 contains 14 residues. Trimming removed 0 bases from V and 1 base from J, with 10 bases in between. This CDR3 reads CSAREPAQSYEQYF. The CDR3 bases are TGCAGTGCTAGAGAACCGGCGCAGTCCTACGAGCAGTACTTC.

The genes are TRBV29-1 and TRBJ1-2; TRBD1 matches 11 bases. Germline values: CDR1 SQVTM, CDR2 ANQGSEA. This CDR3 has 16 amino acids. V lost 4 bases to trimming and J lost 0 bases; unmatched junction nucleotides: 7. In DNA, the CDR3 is TGCAGCGTTGCCGGGACAGGGGGAAGAGCTAACTATGGCTACACCTTC. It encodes CSVAGTGGRANYGYTF. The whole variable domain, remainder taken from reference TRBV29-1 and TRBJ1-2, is SAVISQKPSRDICQRGTSLTIQCQVDSQVTMMFWYRQQPGQSLTLIATANQGSEATYESGFVIDKFPISRPNLTFSTLTVSNMSPEDSSIYLCSVAGTGGRANYGYTFGSGTRLTVV.

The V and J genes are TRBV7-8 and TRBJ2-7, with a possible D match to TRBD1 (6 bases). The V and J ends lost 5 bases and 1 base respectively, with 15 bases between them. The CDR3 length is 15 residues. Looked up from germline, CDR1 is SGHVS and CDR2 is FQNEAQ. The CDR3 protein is CASSPSGVRSYEQYF. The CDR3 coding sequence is TGTGCCAGCAGCCCCTCAGGGGTAAGGTCCTACGAGCAGTACTTC.

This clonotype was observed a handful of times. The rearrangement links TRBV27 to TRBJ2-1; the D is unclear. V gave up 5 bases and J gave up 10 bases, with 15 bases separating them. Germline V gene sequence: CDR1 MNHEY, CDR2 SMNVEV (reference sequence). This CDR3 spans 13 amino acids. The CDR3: CASSPGLIQEQFF. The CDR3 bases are TGTGCCAGCAGTCCTGGCCTCATCCAAGAGCAGTTCTTC.

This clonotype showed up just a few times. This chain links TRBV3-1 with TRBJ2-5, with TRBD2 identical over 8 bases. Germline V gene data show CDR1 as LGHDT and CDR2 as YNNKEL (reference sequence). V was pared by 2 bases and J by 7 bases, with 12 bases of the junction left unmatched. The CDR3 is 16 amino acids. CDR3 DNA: TGTGCCAGCAGCCAAACCAGCGGGGGCCACCGCGGGACCCAGTACTTC. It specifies CASSQTSGGHRGTQYF.

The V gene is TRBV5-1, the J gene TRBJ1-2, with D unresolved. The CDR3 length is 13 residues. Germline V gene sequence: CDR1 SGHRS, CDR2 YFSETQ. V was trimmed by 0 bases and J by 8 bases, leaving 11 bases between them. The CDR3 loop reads CASSLGLNSGYTF. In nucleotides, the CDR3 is TGCGCCAGCAGCTTGGGACTGAATAGCGGCTACACCTTC.

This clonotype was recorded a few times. CDR3 protein: CASSQPDRAHGELFF. The CDR3 coding sequence is TGTGCCAGCAGCCAACCCGACAGGGCCCACGGGGAGCTGTTTTTT. V usage is TRBV7-9 and J usage is TRBJ2-2; 7 bases agree with TRBD1. CDR1 is SEHNR, CDR2 FQNEAQ, per germline (reference sequence). Germline trimming cut 5 bases from V and 7 bases from J; bases unmatched to any gene: 10. The CDR3 is 15 amino acids.

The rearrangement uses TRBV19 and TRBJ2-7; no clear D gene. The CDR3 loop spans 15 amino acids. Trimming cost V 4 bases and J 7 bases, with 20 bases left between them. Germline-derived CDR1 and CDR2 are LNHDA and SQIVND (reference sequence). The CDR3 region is CASSSWGRPSGEQYF. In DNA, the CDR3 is TGTGCCAGTAGTAGCTGGGGTCGGCCCTCTGGTGAGCAGTACTTC.

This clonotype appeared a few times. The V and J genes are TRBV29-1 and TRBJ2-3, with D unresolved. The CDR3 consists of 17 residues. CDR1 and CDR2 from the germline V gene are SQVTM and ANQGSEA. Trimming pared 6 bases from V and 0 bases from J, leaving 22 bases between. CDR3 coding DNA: TGCAGCGTCGCGGAGCCGAGACTCGGCCCTAGCACAGATACGCAGTATTTT. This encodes CSVAEPRLGPSTDTQYF.

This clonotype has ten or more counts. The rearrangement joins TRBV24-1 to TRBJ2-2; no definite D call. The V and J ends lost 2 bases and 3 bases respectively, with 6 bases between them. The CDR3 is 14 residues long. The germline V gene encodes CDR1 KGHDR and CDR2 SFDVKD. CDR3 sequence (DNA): TGTGCCACCAGTGATTCTACAGACACCGGGGAGCTGTTTTTT. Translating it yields CATSDSTDTGELFF.